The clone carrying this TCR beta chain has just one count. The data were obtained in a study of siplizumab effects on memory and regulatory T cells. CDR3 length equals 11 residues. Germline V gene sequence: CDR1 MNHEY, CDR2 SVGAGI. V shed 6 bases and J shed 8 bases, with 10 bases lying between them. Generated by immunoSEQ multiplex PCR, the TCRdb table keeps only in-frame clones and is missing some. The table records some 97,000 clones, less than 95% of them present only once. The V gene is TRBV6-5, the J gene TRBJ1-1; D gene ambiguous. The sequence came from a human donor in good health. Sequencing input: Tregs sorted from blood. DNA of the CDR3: TGTGCCAGCAGAGGGCCCGGGGAAGCTTTCTTT. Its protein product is CASRGPGEAFF.